A single sample gave rise to the 20 T cell receptor beta chains below, sequenced in a study of vaccination and CD4 T cells after COVID-19. At the Johns Hopkins FTIC core, DNA taken from cultured CD4+ T cells was sequenced by way of the Oncomine TCR Beta short-read assay. TCRdb passed the PCR reads through MiXCR, listing each CDR3 protein once. This table has roughly 20,000 distinct CDR3 sequences, just under 80% appearing once. Antigen specificity for these receptors is unknown. Sample treatment: roughly 11-day PBMC culture with coronavirus spike peptide pools or control peptides (ViraFEST assay). Sample: CD4+ T cells from blood, cultured in vitro, taken after SARS-CoV-2 vaccination. The source is a human donor who received a COVID-19 vaccine.

The chain uses TRBV19 and TRBJ1-2; no firm D call. Germline V CDR1 and CDR2: LNHDA, SQIVND (reference sequence). Trimming took off 5 bases at V and 4 bases at J, with 11 bases between the two ends. The CDR3 runs to 13 residues. Here the CDR3 DNA reads TGTGCCAGTAGTCAAGGACGTGTCTATGGCTACACCTTC. Translating it yields CASSQGRVYGYTF.

The rearrangement uses TRBV7-9 and TRBJ1-2, with unresolved D. Germline CDR1 reads SEHNR; CDR2 reads FQNEAQ (reference sequence). Trimming took off 1 base at V and 0 bases at J, with 3 bases between the two ends. The CDR3 has 13 amino acids. CDR3 region: CASSLDANYGYTF. In DNA form, the CDR3 reads TGTGCCAGCAGCTTAGACGCTAACTATGGCTACACCTTC.

The gene calls are TRBV7-9 and TRBJ1-2; 8 nucleotides line up with TRBD1. The CDR3 runs to 12 residues. Trimming removed 5 bases from V and 4 bases from J; junction bases left unmatched: 0. Per germline, CDR1 SEHNR and CDR2 FQNEAQ (reference sequence). CDR3 in DNA: TGTGCCAGCAGCGGACAGGGCTATGGCTACACCTTC. This translates into CASSGQGYGYTF.

This clonotype occurred once. The rearrangement joins TRBV2 to TRBJ1-5, with D maybe TRBD1 (5 bases). The CDR3 runs 15 residues. Germline V gives CDR1 SNHLY, CDR2 FYNNEI. V gave up 4 bases and J gave up 2 bases, with 12 bases separating them. The chain's CDR3 is CASSGGVLGNQPQHF. Here the CDR3 DNA reads TGTGCCAGCAGTGGGGGGGTCCTGGGCAATCAGCCCCAGCATTTT.

The V call is TRBV24-1, the J call TRBJ1-2; D gene ambiguous. The germline V gene encodes CDR1 KGHDR and CDR2 SFDVKD. The CDR3 totals 12 residues. The V end was cut by 3 bases, the J end by 4 bases, with 5 bases between. The CDR3 region has the DNA TGTGCCACCAGTGATCACCTCTATGGCTACACCTTC. This encodes CATSDHLYGYTF.

The genes are TRBV7-2 and TRBJ1-5; D is undetermined. Germline assignment: CDR1 SGHTA and CDR2 FQGNSA. The CDR3 is 13 residues long. V lost 5 bases to trimming and J lost 3 bases, with 8 bases between them. DNA for the CDR3: TGTGCCAGCAGCATGACGCTCAATCAGCCCCAGCATTTT. Its protein is CASSMTLNQPQHF.

This clonotype was seen just once. Written as DNA, the CDR3 is TGTGCCAGCAGTTCGGGCCTTGGGGTAGCTTTCTTT. This encodes CASSSGLGVAFF. V and J are TRBV27 and TRBJ1-1; D is uncertain. Germline CDR1 is MNHEY and CDR2 is SMNVEV (reference sequence). This CDR3 is 12 amino acids long. V lost 4 bases and J lost 10, with 13 bases in between.

This clonotype was picked up a small number of times. The chain is built from TRBV7-2 and TRBJ1-5; 8 bases align to TRBD1. J gave up 4 bases and V 3 bases, and 2 bases lay outside the gene matches. From germline, CDR1 is SGHTA and CDR2 FQGNSA. The CDR3 is made up of 14 amino acids. CDR3 DNA: TGTGCCAGCAGCTTTGGACAGGGTAATCAGCCCCAGCATTTT. It encodes CASSFGQGNQPQHF. The full variable domain, in which reference TRBV7-2 and TRBJ1-5 provide the parts outside the CDR3, is GAGVSQSPSNKVTEKGKDVELRCDPISGHTALYWYRQSLGQGLEFLIYFQGNSAPDKSGLPSDRFSAERTGGSVSTLTIQRTQQEDSAVYLCASSFGQGNQPQHFGDGTRLSIL.

V is TRBV6-5 and J is TRBJ1-2; TRBD1 is a possible D gene (6 bases). Germline V lookup: CDR1 MNHEY, CDR2 SVGAGI. There are 14 residues in the CDR3. The ends were cut back, 0 bases at V and 7 bases at J, with 12 bases in the middle. The CDR3 nucleotides are TGTGCCAGCAGTTACTCACAGGGCACGGGTGGCTACACCTTC. It codes for CASSYSQGTGGYTF.

This chain connects TRBV5-1 to TRBJ1-2, with 7 bases that match TRBD1. CDR3 length: 15 residues. CDR1 is SGHRS and CDR2 is YFSETQ in the germline V gene. The V and J ends lost 4 bases and 2 bases, in that order; junction bases with no gene match: 8. The CDR3 region is CASSPRQGGNYGYTF. CDR3 DNA: TGCGCCAGCAGCCCGCGACAGGGTGGGAACTATGGCTACACCTTC.

V and J are TRBV11-2 and TRBJ2-2, with no clear D. The CDR3 contains 14 residues. Germline CDR1 SGHAT, CDR2 FQNNGV. Trimming stripped 1 base from V and 4 bases from J, with 7 bases between. CDR3 sequence (DNA): TGTGCCAGCAGCTTAGGCCCACCCACCGGGGAGCTGTTTTTT. This codes for CASSLGPPTGELFF.

The chain links TRBV4-1 to TRBJ1-1, with TRBD1 matching over 7 bases. The germline V gene has CDR1 MGHRA and CDR2 YSYEKL. This CDR3 spans 17 amino acids. After removal of 2 bases from V and 4 bases from J, the junction contained 13 bases not matched to a gene. The CDR3 coding sequence is TGCGCCAGCAGCCAACTACCCCGAACCAGGGGGGTCACTGAAGCTTTCTTT. Translated: CASSQLPRTRGVTEAFF.

The chain employs TRBV24-1 and TRBJ2-1, with 8 bases lining up with TRBD2. Trimming took 6 bases from V and 6 from J; bases not matched to a gene: 6. This CDR3 is built from 14 residues. The germline CDR1 and CDR2 sequences are KGHDR and SFDVKD. CDR3 in DNA: TGTGCCACCAGTAAAGCGGGGGACGTCAATGAGCAGTTCTTC. It translates to CATSKAGDVNEQFF.

The CDR3 region has the DNA TGTGCCAGCAGTTTACTAGTCTATTGGGTAAATGAGCAGTTCTTC. Amino acid sequence: CASSLLVYWVNEQFF. The chain employs TRBV7-2 and TRBJ2-1; possible D gene TRBD2, 5 bases. Deletions cut 6 bases from V and 7 bases from J, with 19 bases between. Germline V gives CDR1 SGHTA, CDR2 FQGNSA. CDR3 length: 15 amino acids. The full variable domain, rest sourced from reference TRBV7-2 and TRBJ2-1, is GAGVSQSPSNKVTEKGKDVELRCDPISGHTALYWYRQSLGQGLEFLIYFQGNSAPDKSGLPSDRFSAERTGGSVSTLTIQRTQQEDSAVYLCASSLLVYWVNEQFFGPGTRLTVL.

The chain carries TRBV6-1 and TRBJ1-6; 8 bases align to TRBD1. Germline V lookup: CDR1 MNHNS, CDR2 SASEGT. This CDR3 is built from 13 residues. Unmatched junction bases numbered 3, after V lost 6 bases and J lost 8 bases. The CDR3 is CASSEQGDSPLHF. The CDR3 nucleotides read TGTGCCAGCAGCGAACAGGGGGATTCACCCCTCCACTTT.

The rearrangement links TRBV29-1 to TRBJ1-5, with 7 bases fitting TRBD1. Per germline, CDR1 SQVTM and CDR2 ANQGSEA. This CDR3 is built from 13 residues. V lost 6 bases to trimming and J lost 5 bases; unmatched junction nucleotides: 7. Here the CDR3 DNA reads TGCAGCGTGCAGACAGGGATTTATCAGCCCCAGCATTTT. This encodes CSVQTGIYQPQHF.

The chain joins TRBV19 to TRBJ1-5; unclear D gene. Deletions cut 5 bases from V and 3 bases from J, with 8 bases between. Germline CDR1 and CDR2: LNHDA and SQIVND (reference sequence). CDR3 length: 13 residues. DNA for the CDR3: TGTGCCAGTAGTGTACAGACCAATCAGCCCCAGCATTTT. Its protein is CASSVQTNQPQHF.

V gene TRBV20-1 combines with J gene TRBJ1-2; D not resolved. The CDR3 is made up of 13 amino acids. Germline loops: CDR1 DFQATT, CDR2 SNEGSKA (reference sequence). Trimming removed 2 bases at V and 3 bases at J, with 10 bases between. The CDR3 is CSARPENYYGYTF. For the CDR3, the DNA is TGCAGTGCTAGACCAGAAAACTACTATGGCTACACCTTC.

The rearrangement links TRBV12-3 or TRBV12-4 to TRBJ2-3; either TRBD1 or TRBD2 may fit D (5 bases each). This CDR3 has 14 residues. Trimming pared 3 bases from V and 5 bases from J, leaving 12 bases between. CDR3 sequence: CASSLGGGGDTQYF. CDR3 bases: TGTGCCAGCAGTTTGGGTGGGGGTGGAGATACGCAGTATTTT.

This rearrangement joins TRBV7-8 to TRBJ2-5; the D gene is possibly TRBD2 (6 bases). V was trimmed by 7 bases and J by 4 bases, leaving 22 bases between them. CDR1 and CDR2 from the germline V gene are SGHVS and FQNEAQ. This CDR3 comprises 16 residues. Here the CDR3 reads CASNPRGASIRETQYF. CDR3 sequence (DNA): TGTGCCAGCAACCCGCGGGGCGCCTCGATACGAGAGACCCAGTACTTC.